This passage covers 22 T cell receptor beta chains from one sample sequenced in a study of radiation and T cells in renal cell carcinoma. Generated by immunoSEQ multiplex PCR, the TCRdb table keeps only in-frame clones and is missing some. This sample yields 120,000 or so clones, of which around nine tenths are seen a single time; over 4.5% belongs to the top ten. Noted time point: blood 2 weeks post-SBRT. Sample treatment: 15 Gy SBRT to primary tumor, nephrectomy 4 weeks later. This specimen was blood, taken from a patient whose treatment included radiotherapy and nephrectomy. Receptors originate from a woman in her 70s with renal cell carcinoma.

The chain uses TRBV4-3 and TRBJ2-3; 10 positions match TRBD2. CDR1 and CDR2 (germline): LGHNA, YSLEER. The CDR3 consists of 16 residues. V trimming: 0 bases; J trimming: 4 bases; junction bases outside the gene matches: 4. The CDR3 spells CASSQDLAGVSDTQYF. The CDR3, as DNA: TGCGCCAGCAGCCAAGATCTAGCGGGGGTATCAGATACGCAGTATTTT.

This rearrangement joins TRBV7-2 to TRBJ2-1; D may be TRBD2 (7 bases). The V end was cut by 4 bases, the J end by 4 bases, with 23 bases between. CDR3 length: 18 amino acids. Germline CDR1 and CDR2: SGHTA and FQGNSA. The DNA of the CDR3 is TGTGCCAGCAGCTCTTTAACAAAAGGGGGGGCAGAGTACAATGAGCAGTTCTTC. Amino acids: CASSSLTKGGAEYNEQFF. Filled out from reference TRBV7-2 and TRBJ2-1, the complete variable domain reads GAGVSQSPSNKVTEKGKDVELRCDPISGHTALYWYRQSLGQGLEFLIYFQGNSAPDKSGLPSDRFSAERTGGSVSTLTIQRTQQEDSAVYLCASSSLTKGGAEYNEQFFGPGTRLTVL.

This rearrangement joins TRBV5-1 to TRBJ1-1; unclear D gene. With 2 bases removed from V and 3 bases from J, the gap between germline ends came to 8 bases. The germline V gene encodes CDR1 SGHRS and CDR2 YFSETQ. CDR3 length equals 13 residues. Here the CDR3 reads CASSLGRDTEAFF. CDR3 DNA sequence: TGCGCCAGCAGCTTAGGGCGGGACACTGAAGCTTTCTTT.

This chain joins TRBV7-8 and TRBJ2-7, with 14 bases fitting TRBD2. Per the germline V gene, CDR1 is SGHVS and CDR2 is FQNEAQ. V was clipped by 4 bases and J by 1 base; unmatched bases: 9. This CDR3 contains 18 residues. The CDR3 spells CASSSRTSGGRFSYEQYF. The CDR3 DNA follows: TGTGCCAGCAGCTCCCGGACTAGCGGGGGGCGATTTTCCTACGAGCAGTACTTC.

The chain is built from TRBV6-6 and TRBJ2-1; TRBD2 matches 13 bases. The germline CDR1 and CDR2 sequences are MNHNY and SVGAGI (reference sequence). V lost 5 bases and J lost 4; bases outside the gene matches: 2. This CDR3 is built from 15 residues. CDR3 sequence reads: CASSRLAGGYNEQFF. CDR3 DNA: TGTGCCAGCAGTAGACTAGCGGGGGGTTACAATGAGCAGTTCTTC.

The genes are TRBV5-1 and TRBJ1-2; a possible D gene is TRBD1 (6 bases). The germline V gene encodes CDR1 SGHRS and CDR2 YFSETQ. Trimming left V 0 bases short and J 4 bases short, with 13 bases between. The CDR3 extends over 15 amino acids. CDR3 coding DNA: TGCGCCAGCAGCTTGGTAGGGGGGTTCGGCTATGGCTACACCTTC. Its translation: CASSLVGGFGYGYTF.

This rearrangement joins TRBV10-3 to TRBJ2-1, with TRBD1 as a possible D gene (6 bases). Looked up from germline, CDR1 is ENHRY and CDR2 is SYGVKD. The CDR3 has 14 residues. The germline V and J ends were trimmed by 8 bases and 0 bases, with 11 bases remaining between them. The CDR3 coding sequence is TGTGCCATCGGAGGACAGACCTCCTACAATGAGCAGTTCTTC. Translating gives CAIGGQTSYNEQFF.

The CDR3 protein is CSVERGRGAFF. DNA of the CDR3: TGCAGCGTAGAGAGGGGCAGGGGAGCTTTCTTT. The chain recombines TRBV29-1 with TRBJ1-1, with a tentative D call TRBD1 (6 bases). CDR3 length equals 11 residues. V was trimmed by 6 bases and J by 10 bases, leaving 15 bases between them. Germline-derived CDR1 and CDR2 are SQVTM and ANQGSEA.

The chain combines TRBV6-1 with TRBJ2-3, with a weak D call TRBD1 (5 bases). V was clipped by 4 bases and J by 3 bases, with 8 bases between them. This CDR3 has 13 amino acids. The germline CDR1 and CDR2 sequences are MNHNS and SASEGT. The CDR3: CASSGQGTDTQYF. CDR3 DNA: TGTGCCAGCAGTGGGCAGGGAACAGATACGCAGTATTTT.

The V gene is TRBV25-1, the J gene TRBJ2-7; 9 nucleotides align to TRBD2. Germline-derived CDR1 and CDR2 are MGHDK and SYGVNS. The CDR3 spans 16 residues. The trim removed 5 bases at V and 0 bases at J, leaving 8 bases unmatched. CDR3 sequence reads: CASSPRGGFNSYEQYF. CDR3 nucleotides: TGTGCCAGCAGTCCGCGGGGGGGTTTCAACTCCTACGAGCAGTACTTC.

The V call is TRBV19, the J call TRBJ1-1; no clear D gene. CDR1 and CDR2 (germline): LNHDA, SQIVND (reference sequence). The V gene lost 8 bases and the J gene lost 3 bases, with 4 bases spanning the gap. There are 10 residues in the CDR3. CDR3 in DNA: TGTGCCAGTCAAGACACTGAAGCTTTCTTT. This gives the protein CASQDTEAFF.

This chain links TRBV27 with TRBJ1-2; 7 nucleotides align to TRBD1. Germline CDR1 is MNHEY and CDR2 is SMNVEV (reference sequence). The V segment lost 0 bases and the J segment 4 bases; nucleotides outside the gene matches: 2. The CDR3 covers 14 residues. The CDR3 here is CASSLSRDSYGYTF. DNA for the CDR3: TGTGCCAGCAGTTTATCCCGGGACAGCTATGGCTACACCTTC.

This chain uses TRBV7-8 with TRBJ1-1; a possible D gene is TRBD1 (6 bases). This CDR3 has 11 residues. Germline CDR1 reads SGHVS; CDR2 reads FQNEAQ. CDR3 in DNA: TGTGATGGGACATTGGACACTGAAGCTTTCTTT. Protein sequence: CDGTLDTEAFF.

V gene TRBV28 combines with J gene TRBJ1-1; 7 bases are shared with TRBD1. Trimming at V came to 6 bases and at J to 5 bases, leaving 9 bases not matched to a gene. This CDR3 region has 14 residues. Germline CDR1 MDHEN, CDR2 SYDVKM. The CDR3 sequence: CASRYRGEGTEAFF. The CDR3 DNA follows: TGTGCCAGCAGGTACAGGGGAGAGGGGACTGAAGCTTTCTTT.

The chain couples TRBV19 to TRBJ1-2; D is ambiguous. Trimming removed 6 bases at V and 4 bases at J, with 18 bases between. Germline V gene lookup returns CDR1 LNHDA and CDR2 SQIVND (reference sequence). The CDR3 is made up of 15 amino acids. CDR3 coding DNA: TGTGCCAGTAGCAACCAGGTGAGCCTCGCCTATGGCTACACCTTC. Translating it yields CASSNQVSLAYGYTF.

There are a few counts of this clone. The V and J genes are TRBV5-6 and TRBJ1-2; D perhaps matches TRBD1 (6 bases). Germline V gene lookup returns CDR1 SGHDT and CDR2 YYEEEE. The CDR3 is 14 residues long. Deletions cut 1 base from V and 8 bases from J, with 15 bases between. CDR3 nucleotide sequence: TGTGCCAGCAGCTTGAGGAGGCGCGGGGGCGGCTACACCTTC. It encodes CASSLRRRGGGYTF.

The chain's CDR3 is CASSPRTGGDTQYF. The DNA for the CDR3 is TGTGCCAGCAGCCCACGGACAGGGGGGGATACGCAGTATTTT. The chain carries TRBV21-1 and TRBJ2-3; TRBD1, the D gene given by the table, was not confirmed from the DNA. TRBV21-1 is a known pseudogene. This CDR3 comprises 14 residues.

The chain recombines TRBV5-1 with TRBJ2-3; D not certain. Germline lookup yields CDR1 SGHRS and CDR2 YFSETQ. The length of the CDR3 is 12 residues. V was clipped by 2 bases and J by 4 bases, with 5 bases between them. The CDR3 is CASSFSPDTQYF. The CDR3 DNA is TGCGCCAGCAGCTTCAGTCCAGATACGCAGTATTTT.

This clone has a single count. The chain uses TRBV7-9 and TRBJ2-1; D is uncertain. The CDR3 is 12 residues long. Germline V lookup: CDR1 SEHNR, CDR2 FQNEAQ (reference sequence). V was clipped by 5 bases and J by 11 bases, with 13 bases between them. This chain's CDR3 is CASSQYESKQFF. In DNA, the CDR3 is TGTGCCAGCAGCCAATATGAGTCTAAGCAGTTCTTC.

The chain is built from TRBV5-4 and TRBJ2-5; D is possibly TRBD2 (5 bases). The length of the CDR3 is 13 residues. Germline V gene lookup returns CDR1 SGHNT and CDR2 YYREEE (reference sequence). The V end was cut by 4 bases, the J end by 2 bases, with 9 bases between. CDR3 nucleotide sequence: TGTGCCAGCAGCCGGGAACAGCAAGAGACCCAGTACTTC. It codes for CASSREQQETQYF.

J is TRBJ2-6 and V is TRBV19, with D perhaps being TRBD1 or TRBD2 (5 bases each). Germline V gene sequence: CDR1 LNHDA, CDR2 SQIVND (reference sequence). The CDR3 is made up of 15 amino acids. Trimming shortened V by 8 bases and J by 2 bases, and 13 bases separated the two germline ends. The CDR3 nucleotides are TGTGCCAGTTGGGGCAGGGAGCCTGGGGCCAACGTCCTGACTTTC. This codes for CASWGREPGANVLTF.

The chain is built from TRBV6-5 and TRBJ1-1; 9 bases match TRBD1. V was pared by 5 bases and J by 4 bases, with 8 bases of the junction left unmatched. This CDR3 has 15 amino acids. Germline V gives CDR1 MNHEY, CDR2 SVGAGI. CDR3 protein: CASSRSGQGSTEAFF. The CDR3 nucleotides read TGTGCCAGCAGTCGGTCGGGACAGGGATCCACTGAAGCTTTCTTT.